A single sample is the source of the 30 T cell receptor beta chains below, sequenced in a study of cytomegalovirus exposure and HLA in healthy donors. The PCR made use of 60 Vbeta and 13 Jbeta primers. Sequencing was performed with immunoSEQ multiplex PCR; in TCRdb, only in-frame clones are kept and a portion is missing. Altogether around 120,000 clones are present, about 75% being singletons, with the ten largest covering about 29%. Sequencing was done on a sample of PBMCs. Source of these receptors: a man in his 60s in good health and CMV-seropositive.

The chain links TRBV18 to TRBJ2-2; maybe TRBD1 (5 bases). The CDR3 sequence is 14 residues long. With 2 bases removed from V and 7 bases from J, the gap between germline ends came to 11 bases. Germline CDR1 is KGHSH and CDR2 is LQKENI. CDR3 sequence reads: CASSPVRDSGELFF. The CDR3 region has the DNA TGTGCCAGCTCACCAGTCCGCGACAGCGGGGAGCTGTTTTTT.

The chain carries TRBV29-1 and TRBJ1-6; 7 bases agree with TRBD1. CDR3 length: 14 residues. Unmatched junction bases numbered 9, after V lost 5 bases and J lost 8 bases. The germline V gene encodes CDR1 SQVTM and CDR2 ANQGSEA. The DNA for the CDR3 is TGCAGCGTTTCGTGGGGACAGCAGGATTCACCCCTCCACTTT. This codes for CSVSWGQQDSPLHF. Full variable domain (outside the CDR3, taken from reference TRBV29-1 and TRBJ1-6): SAVISQKPSRDICQRGTSLTIQCQVDSQVTMMFWYRQQPGQSLTLIATANQGSEATYESGFVIDKFPISRPNLTFSTLTVSNMSPEDSSIYLCSVSWGQQDSPLHFGNGTRLTVT.

A few counts support this clone. The chain links TRBV19 to TRBJ2-7, with D perhaps TRBD2 (6 bases). Germline V CDR1 and CDR2: LNHDA, SQIVND (reference sequence). V lost 3 bases and J 3 bases, leaving 12 bases between the germline ends. The CDR3 totals 14 residues. The CDR3 protein is CASSMRDGYYEQYF. The DNA of the CDR3 is TGTGCCAGTAGTATGCGGGACGGATACTACGAGCAGTACTTC.

This chain links TRBV18 with TRBJ2-7; 7 nucleotides match TRBD1. Germline CDR1 KGHSH, CDR2 LQKENI. The CDR3 has 14 residues. V lost 5 bases and J lost 5; bases outside the gene matches: 9. Here the CDR3 DNA reads TGTGCCAGCTCAGCCCTGACAGGGTCCGACGAGCAGTACTTC. As protein: CASSALTGSDEQYF.

The J gene is TRBJ2-7, the V gene TRBV2; D perhaps matches TRBD1 (6 bases). The CDR3 contains 14 residues. The V gene's germline CDR1 is SNHLY and CDR2 FYNNEI. The V end was cut by 2 bases, the J end by 4 bases, with 12 bases between. The CDR3 protein is CASSEMGARYEQYF. The CDR3 bases are TGTGCCAGCAGTGAAATGGGGGCCCGATACGAGCAGTACTTC.

This clone came up a few times. V and J are TRBV5-6 and TRBJ2-2; 9 bases agree with TRBD2. Germline loops: CDR1 SGHDT, CDR2 YYEEEE. The CDR3 consists of 16 residues. J was trimmed by 5 bases and V by 0 bases; bases with no gene match: 5. The CDR3 region is CASSLGSGGFTGELFF. The CDR3 nucleotides are TGTGCCAGCAGCTTGGGAAGCGGGGGGTTTACCGGGGAGCTGTTTTTT.

The chain combines TRBV9 with TRBJ2-3; 7 bases align to TRBD2. V shed 4 bases, J shed 0 bases, and the junction held 5 bases outside the gene matches. CDR3 length: 15 residues. The germline CDR1 and CDR2 sequences are SGDLS and YYNGEE. This chain's CDR3 is CASSFSGVSTDTQYF. Here the CDR3 DNA reads TGTGCCAGCAGCTTCAGCGGGGTTAGCACAGATACGCAGTATTTT.

The chain is built from TRBV29-1 and TRBJ1-1; D is unresolved. Trimming took off 4 bases at V and 1 base at J, with 4 bases between the two ends. The CDR3 spans 11 residues. The germline gives CDR1 SQVTM, CDR2 ANQGSEA. CDR3 bases: TGCAGCGTTGTCAGGAACACTGAAGCTTTCTTT. Translating it yields CSVVRNTEAFF.

A remark on this clone: Other DNA sequences from this sample encode an identical CDR3 as well. V and J are TRBV2 and TRBJ1-5; D unclear. The CDR3 has 13 amino acids. CDR1 and CDR2 (germline): SNHLY, FYNNEI. V was trimmed by 7 bases and J by 0 bases, leaving 7 bases between them. The CDR3 bases are TGTGCCAGCAAAACTAATAGCAATCAGCCCCAGCATTTT. Its translation is CASKTNSNQPQHF.

J is TRBJ2-1 and V is TRBV18; a weak D match, TRBD2 (6 bases). Trimming took off 3 bases at V and 3 bases at J, with 15 bases between the two ends. CDR1 KGHSH and CDR2 LQKENI come from the germline V gene. The CDR3 is made up of 16 amino acids. DNA for the CDR3: TGTGCCAGCTCACCGATGGGCCAGGGAGGCTACAATGAGCAGTTCTTC. This codes for CASSPMGQGGYNEQFF.

The chain employs TRBV5-1 and TRBJ2-5; a possible D gene is TRBD2 (5 bases). Trimming removed 4 bases at V and 0 bases at J, with 13 bases between. The germline V gene encodes CDR1 SGHRS and CDR2 YFSETQ. The CDR3 has 15 amino acids. The CDR3 sequence is CASSRSGTYQETQYF. For the CDR3, the DNA is TGCGCCAGCAGCCGAAGCGGAACCTACCAAGAGACCCAGTACTTC.

The chain employs TRBV27 and TRBJ2-1, with D possibly TRBD1 on 6 matching bases. CDR3 size: 15 residues. V was pared by 4 bases and J by 9 bases, with 19 bases between. Germline CDR1 is MNHEY and CDR2 is SMNVEV (reference sequence). CDR3 sequence: CASSSIVTGYVEQFF. The CDR3, as DNA: TGTGCCAGCAGTTCTATCGTAACAGGGTACGTTGAGCAGTTCTTC.

The rearrangement joins TRBV9 to TRBJ2-2; D not certain. CDR3 size: 13 residues. CDR1 is SGDLS, CDR2 YYNGEE, per germline. The V end was cut by 3 bases, the J end by 4 bases, with 7 bases between. The CDR3 sequence is CASSDIPTGELFF. The DNA for the CDR3 is TGTGCCAGCAGCGATATCCCCACCGGGGAGCTGTTTTTT.

This clone was found a few times. This rearrangement joins TRBV10-3 to TRBJ1-1; D ambiguous. Germline CDR1 ENHRY, CDR2 SYGVKD. This CDR3 has 12 residues. Trimming took off 11 bases at V and 5 bases at J, with 15 bases between the two ends. This CDR3 reads CASGGEATEAFF. In nucleotides, the CDR3 is TGTGCCTCGGGCGGGGAGGCAACTGAAGCTTTCTTT.

This chain links TRBV18 with TRBJ1-1; weak D call: TRBD1 (5 bases). This CDR3 is 16 amino acids long. V shed 3 bases and J shed 0 bases, with 14 bases lying between them. Germline V CDR1 and CDR2: KGHSH, LQKENI. The CDR3 spells CASSPLLGPMNTEAFF. CDR3 bases: TGTGCCAGCTCACCGCTTCTGGGGCCAATGAACACTGAAGCTTTCTTT.

The V call is TRBV27, the J call TRBJ1-5; D call uncertain. V was clipped by 6 bases and J by 9 bases, with 18 bases between them. This CDR3 has 14 amino acids. Germline V gives CDR1 MNHEY, CDR2 SMNVEV (reference sequence). The CDR3 DNA is TGTGCCAGCAGCTCCTCGGACGGGGTTCGGCCCCAGCATTTT. Protein: CASSSSDGVRPQHF.

The CDR3 protein is CASSPRDSYTDTQYF. The CDR3 DNA sequence: TGTGCCAGCAGCCCACGGGACAGCTACACAGATACGCAGTATTTT. The chain joins TRBV7-3 to TRBJ2-3, with 7 positions matching TRBD1. CDR3 length equals 15 residues. Trimming took 5 bases from V and 2 from J; bases not matched to a gene: 7. Germline assignment: CDR1 SGHTA and CDR2 FQGTGA.

Regarding this clone: Relative to the germline gene, one junction end is altered; a read error may explain this. This sequence joins TRBV2 and TRBJ1-5; D is possibly TRBD1 (6 bases). This CDR3 is 14 amino acids long. Germline V gives CDR1 SNHLY, CDR2 FYNNEI. The CDR3: CASREGGVSQPQHF. The CDR3 DNA is TGTGCCAGCAGGGAAGGGGGAGTTTCTCAGCCCCAGCATTTT.

This clone has only a few counts. The chain couples TRBV5-5 to TRBJ1-1, with 9 bases matching TRBD1. V was clipped by 1 base and J by 3 bases; unmatched bases: 1. The CDR3 is 14 residues long. The germline CDR1 and CDR2 sequences are SGHKS and YYEKEE (reference sequence). The chain's CDR3 is CASSLTGGHTEAFF. The CDR3 DNA follows: TGTGCCAGCAGCTTGACAGGGGGCCACACTGAAGCTTTCTTT.

The genes are TRBV29-1 and TRBJ2-1; D is undetermined. The V gene's germline CDR1 is SQVTM and CDR2 ANQGSEA. The ends were cut back, 3 bases at V and 8 bases at J, with 11 bases in the middle. The CDR3 sequence is 12 residues long. CDR3 DNA: TGCAGCGTTGAGGGCCCCTCCGATGAGCAGTTCTTC. This encodes CSVEGPSDEQFF.

This clone occurred a few times. This chain links TRBV11-3 with TRBJ2-2, with D perhaps matching TRBD2 (6 bases). The length of the CDR3 is 12 residues. Per germline, CDR1 SGHNT and CDR2 YENEEA. V was shortened by 8 bases and J by 5 bases, with 9 bases between the two germline ends. CDR3 protein: CASAGLTGELFF. CDR3 DNA: TGTGCCAGCGCAGGACTAACCGGGGAGCTGTTTTTT. Drawing the rest from reference TRBV11-3 and TRBJ2-2, the complete variable domain is EAGVVQSPRYKIIEKKQPVAFWCNPISGHNTLYWYLQNLGQGPELLIRYENEEAVDDSQLPKDRFSAERLKGVDSTLKIQPAELGDSAVYLCASAGLTGELFFGEGSRLTVL.

The chain recombines TRBV14 with TRBJ2-3, with D possibly matching TRBD2 (6 bases). The V gene's germline CDR1 is SGHDN and CDR2 FVKESK. V was trimmed by 2 bases and J by 0 bases, leaving 15 bases between them. This CDR3 has 17 residues. CDR3 residues: CASSQRGGGWSTDTQYF. The CDR3 DNA follows: TGTGCCAGCAGCCAACGAGGTGGGGGGTGGAGCACAGATACGCAGTATTTT.

J is TRBJ2-3 and V is TRBV5-1; TRBD2 is a possible D gene (6 bases). Trimming pared 1 base from V and 1 base from J, leaving 10 bases between. The CDR3 has 15 residues. Per germline, CDR1 SGHRS and CDR2 YFSETQ. The CDR3 loop reads CASSLRETRTDTQYF. CDR3 sequence (DNA): TGCGCCAGCAGCTTGCGGGAGACGCGCACAGATACGCAGTATTTT.

V usage is TRBV7-3 and J usage is TRBJ1-1, with 8 nucleotides matching TRBD1. The CDR3 is made up of 15 amino acids. V shed 5 bases and J 1 base; nucleotides not matched to a gene: 6. The germline V gene encodes CDR1 SGHTA and CDR2 FQGTGA. CDR3 bases: TGTGCCAGCAGCCTCGGGACAGGACCGAACACTGAAGCTTTCTTT. Residues: CASSLGTGPNTEAFF.

V usage is TRBV29-1 and J usage is TRBJ1-1; D remains unclear. The germline CDR1 and CDR2 sequences are SQVTM and ANQGSEA. This CDR3 is built from 12 residues. V lost 2 bases and J 11 bases, leaving 15 bases between the germline ends. CDR3 bases: TGCAGCGTTGAAAGAGGATCGGATAGGGCTTTCTTT. Its translation: CSVERGSDRAFF.

The V gene is TRBV6-1, the J gene TRBJ1-1, with D perhaps matching TRBD1 (6 bases). The germline V gene has CDR1 MNHNS and CDR2 SASEGT. Trimming pared 6 bases from V and 5 bases from J, leaving 10 bases between. The CDR3 is made up of 12 amino acids. The CDR3 region is CASRYRATEAFF. The CDR3 nucleotides are TGTGCCAGCAGATACAGGGCGACTGAAGCTTTCTTT.

The gene calls are TRBV19 and TRBJ2-3, with TRBD1 as a possible D gene (6 bases). This CDR3 has 17 amino acids. CDR1 is LNHDA, CDR2 SQIVND, per germline (reference sequence). V was cut by 0 bases and J by 2 bases, with 15 bases left in between. The CDR3 reads CASSIERFRDNTDTQYF. The CDR3 DNA follows: TGTGCCAGTAGTATAGAAAGGTTTCGGGACAACACAGATACGCAGTATTTT.

This chain joins TRBV9 and TRBJ2-3; D is ambiguous. Trimming took 0 bases from V and 7 from J, leaving 9 bases between them. CDR3 length: 13 residues. Germline V CDR1 and CDR2: SGDLS, YYNGEE. The CDR3 DNA reads as TGTGCCAGCAGCGTAGCTGAGAGGCATACGCAGTATTTT. Translating it yields CASSVAERHTQYF.

V is TRBV4-2 and J is TRBJ2-1; the match to TRBD1 covers 7 bases. The CDR3 runs 17 residues. V was pared by 4 bases and J by 0 bases, with 9 bases of the junction left unmatched. Germline V lookup: CDR1 LGHNA, CDR2 YNFKEQ. The CDR3 sequence is CASSPGTDTLSYNEQFF. The CDR3 nucleotides are TGTGCCAGCAGCCCTGGGACAGATACCCTCTCCTACAATGAGCAGTTCTTC.

V gene TRBV2 combines with J gene TRBJ2-7; weak D call: TRBD2 (6 bases). Trimming left V 4 bases short and J 1 base short, with 11 bases between. This CDR3 is 14 amino acids long. Germline assignment: CDR1 SNHLY and CDR2 FYNNEI. The CDR3 sequence is CASSGSGGSYEQYF. The DNA of the CDR3 is TGTGCCAGCAGTGGGTCCGGGGGTTCCTACGAGCAGTACTTC.